Reported below is one T cell receptor (beta chain). This sample is part of a study of blood T cell repertoires in COVID-19. Trimming took 3 bases from V and 1 from J, leaving 9 bases between them. Germline V CDR1 and CDR2: MNHEY, SMNVEV (reference sequence). The CDR3 has 14 residues. Assay: immunoSEQ multiplex PCR; the TCRdb copy retains only in-frame clones and omits some. The sample has 300,000 to 400,000 clones, under 90% seen once. Material for sequencing was peripheral blood. The receptor was derived from a woman in her 30s with COVID-19, enrolled during active disease. This chain joins TRBV27 and TRBJ1-2, with D hard to call. The CDR3 protein is CASSLDGLNYGYTF. CDR3 DNA: TGTGCCAGCAGTTTGGACGGACTTAACTATGGCTACACCTTC.